One and the same sample provided the 28 T cell receptor beta chains below, sequenced in a study of T cell responses to AZD1222 COVID-19 vaccine. The data were produced by immunoSEQ multiplex PCR, yet TCRdb's version contains in-frame clones alone and is incomplete. The table includes around 140,000 clones, 92% detected once. Sequenced material: peripheral blood, taken on day 0 of AZD1222 vaccination. These receptors came from an adult in good health.

As concerns this clone: No conserved phenylalanine or tryptophan ends this CDR3, so it is likely a read error. No DNA is shown, since the ends of the CDR3 on it are uncertain; the CDR3 is the one TCRdb lists. The rearrangement joins TRBV19 to TRBJ1-2; whether TRBD1, the table's D call, matches the DNA was not checked. Including both end residues, the CDR3 is 10 amino acids long. CDR1 is LNHDA and CDR2 is SQIVND in the germline V gene (reference sequence). CDR3 sequence reads: CASSNRDRGG.

The chain couples TRBV5-1 to TRBJ2-7, with TRBD1 matching 7 bases. The germline V gene encodes CDR1 SGHRS and CDR2 YFSETQ. The ends lost 3 bases at V and 2 bases at J; junction bases unmatched: 5. The length of the CDR3 is 14 residues. This CDR3 reads CASSSSDRTYEQYF. The CDR3 coding sequence is TGCGCCAGCAGCTCCTCGGACAGGACCTACGAGCAGTACTTC.

This chain joins TRBV3-1 (or the pseudogene TRBV3-2) and TRBJ2-3, with no clear D. The germline V gene encodes CDR1 LGHDT and CDR2 YNNKEL (reference sequence). With 4 bases removed from V and 2 bases from J, the gap between germline ends came to 22 bases. This CDR3 has 18 residues. The CDR3 DNA reads TGTGCCAGCAGCCTAGGACGGACCCGTCAAAGGGACACAGATACGCAGTATTTT. It encodes CASSLGRTRQRDTDTQYF.

This rearrangement joins TRBV5-1 to TRBJ1-4; 7 bases map to TRBD1. Trimming cost V 0 bases and J 7 bases; bases outside gene matches: 12. Germline V lookup: CDR1 SGHRS, CDR2 YFSETQ. The CDR3 contains 17 residues. CDR3 sequence (DNA): TGCGCCAGCAGCTTGGCCCCGTTGGCAGGGGGGGGTGAAAAACTGTTTTTT. This codes for CASSLAPLAGGGEKLFF.

This chain links TRBV20-1 with TRBJ1-1; 7 bases align to TRBD1. V lost 4 bases, J lost 7 bases, and 3 bases stayed unmatched. Germline assignment: CDR1 DFQATT and CDR2 SNEGSKA (reference sequence). This CDR3 contains 11 residues. The DNA of the CDR3 is TGCAGTGCTACCCAGGGGGGTGAAGCTTTCTTT. Its protein product is CSATQGGEAFF.

The chain carries TRBV18 and TRBJ1-3, with D hard to call. With 8 bases removed from V and 0 bases from J, the gap between germline ends came to 20 bases. Germline CDR1 KGHSH, CDR2 LQKENI. The CDR3 length is 17 residues. The CDR3 nucleotides read TGTGCCAGCCAACCCTGGACTCAAGCCATCTCTGGAAACACCATATATTTT. Amino acids: CASQPWTQAISGNTIYF.

This clone has more than one count but fewer than ten. The chain's CDR3 is CASRPTGESQPQHF. The CDR3 nucleotides are TGTGCCAGCAGGCCGACAGGGGAAAGTCAGCCCCAGCATTTT. V gene TRBV6-5 combines with J gene TRBJ1-5, with 8 bases that match TRBD1. Losses at the gene ends were 6 bases for V and 6 bases for J; bases not matched to a gene: 7. Germline V gene data show CDR1 as MNHEY and CDR2 as SVGAGI. The CDR3 totals 14 residues.

This chain's CDR3 is CASSPLRIGAHGYTF. The CDR3 DNA sequence: TGCGCCAGCAGCCCCTTAAGAATAGGGGCCCATGGCTACACCTTC. The chain joins TRBV4-1 to TRBJ1-2, with D possibly being TRBD1 (5 bases). This CDR3 comprises 15 residues. The germline gives CDR1 MGHRA, CDR2 YSYEKL. V dropped 4 bases and J dropped 6 bases, with 18 bases sitting between them.

This clone was detected only once. This chain links TRBV5-5 with TRBJ2-1; D tentatively fits TRBD1 or TRBD2 (5 bases each). Germline CDR1 SGHKS, CDR2 YYEKEE (reference sequence). V lost 3 bases, J lost 5 bases, and 18 bases lay in between. The CDR3 extends over 16 amino acids. DNA of the CDR3: TGTGCCAGCAGCTCCCGGGGCCTAGCCGCCCACAATGAGCAGTTCTTC. This gives the protein CASSSRGLAAHNEQFF.

The V gene is TRBV7-9, the J gene TRBJ2-5; TRBD1 aligns across 8 bases. This CDR3 has 13 amino acids. V was clipped by 5 bases and J by 5 bases; unmatched bases: 4. CDR1 SEHNR and CDR2 FQNEAQ come from the germline V gene (reference sequence). CDR3 sequence (DNA): TGTGCCAGCAGCCGGACAGGGTTGGAGACCCAGTACTTC. It codes for CASSRTGLETQYF.

The rearrangement links TRBV27 to TRBJ1-2, with D perhaps TRBD1 (6 bases). The CDR3 has 17 residues. With 5 bases removed from V and 2 bases from J, the gap between germline ends came to 21 bases. Germline CDR1 MNHEY, CDR2 SMNVEV (reference sequence). CDR3 sequence reads: CASSTSSLTGGNYGYTF. In DNA, the CDR3 is TGTGCCAGCAGTACCTCCTCTTTGACAGGAGGAAACTATGGCTACACCTTC.

The chain uses TRBV11-1 and TRBJ2-7; D perhaps matches TRBD2 (5 bases). There are 14 residues in the CDR3. Germline values: CDR1 SGHAT, CDR2 FQDESV (reference sequence). V lost 3 bases and J 0 bases, leaving 9 bases between the germline ends. CDR3 residues: CASSFFRDSYEQYF. CDR3 sequence (DNA): TGTGCCAGCAGCTTCTTCCGGGACTCCTACGAGCAGTACTTC.

The chain combines TRBV11-2 with TRBJ2-7, with 8 bases identical to TRBD2. Looked up from germline, CDR1 is SGHAT and CDR2 is FQNNGV. V trimming: 8 bases; J trimming: 6 bases; junction bases outside the gene matches: 3. This CDR3 spans 11 amino acids. DNA of the CDR3: TGTGCCAGCCGTAGCGGGATCGAGCAGTACTTC. Protein: CASRSGIEQYF.

The chain is built from TRBV7-3 and TRBJ1-1; D remains unclear. CDR3 size: 14 residues. Trimming removed 1 base from V and 7 bases from J, with 13 bases in between. Per germline, CDR1 SGHTA and CDR2 FQGTGA. The DNA for the CDR3 is TGTGCCAGCAGCTTAAATAGAGAGTTTGATGAAGCTTTCTTT. Protein sequence: CASSLNREFDEAFF.

In this sample, this clone turned up once. The CDR3 coding sequence is TGCGCCAGCAGCCCCCGGGGCGGCGGGGCTGAAAAACTGTTTTTT. It yields the protein CASSPRGGGAEKLFF. The chain couples TRBV5-1 to TRBJ1-4; possible D gene TRBD1, 5 bases. The length of the CDR3 is 15 residues. Trimming took off 4 bases at V and 7 bases at J, with 17 bases between the two ends. Germline CDR1 and CDR2: SGHRS and YFSETQ. The entire variable domain, with the rest obtained from reference TRBV5-1 and TRBJ1-4, is as follows: KAGVTQTPRYLIKTRGQQVTLSCSPISGHRSVSWYQQTPGQGLQFLFEYFSETQRNKGNFPGRFSGRQFSNSRSEMNVSTLELGDSALYLCASSPRGGGAEKLFFGSGTQLSVL.

This chain joins TRBV29-1 and TRBJ2-7; 7 bases agree with TRBD2. Unmatched junction bases numbered 15, after V lost 4 bases and J lost 0 bases. The CDR3 sequence is 17 residues long. Germline lookup yields CDR1 SQVTM and CDR2 ANQGSEA. The CDR3 DNA sequence: TGCAGCGTTGCCGGGAGGATAGCGGGCCTCAGCTCCTACGAGCAGTACTTC. Translation: CSVAGRIAGLSSYEQYF.

The CDR3 DNA reads as TGTGCCAGCAGCCAAGAAAGCGCTGGGGCCAACGTCCTGACTTTC. Residues: CASSQESAGANVLTF. The V and J genes are TRBV4-2 and TRBJ2-6; D uncertain. CDR1 and CDR2 (germline): LGHNA, YNFKEQ. The CDR3 spans 15 residues. V was cut by 0 bases and J by 2 bases, with 5 bases left in between.

This clone was detected only once. This chain connects TRBV10-3 to TRBJ1-1, with no clear D. Looked up from germline, CDR1 is ENHRY and CDR2 is SYGVKD. This CDR3 comprises 16 residues. V was cut by 0 bases and J by 0 bases, with 11 bases left in between. For the CDR3, the DNA is TGTGCCATCAGTGAGTCGGCAGCAAAGTTGAACACTGAAGCTTTCTTT. Protein product: CAISESAAKLNTEAFF.

V gene TRBV5-1 combines with J gene TRBJ2-3; D is uncertain. CDR3 size: 15 residues. Per germline, CDR1 SGHRS and CDR2 YFSETQ. The V and J ends lost 4 bases and 2 bases respectively, with 14 bases between them. CDR3 sequence (DNA): TGCGCCAGCAGCCCCGGGTCGCGCCTCACAGATACGCAGTATTTT. It translates to CASSPGSRLTDTQYF.

The chain carries TRBV5-1 and TRBJ1-2; 7 nucleotides match TRBD1. The V gene's germline CDR1 is SGHRS and CDR2 YFSETQ. V gave up 0 bases and J gave up 4 bases; unmatched junction bases: 9. The CDR3 extends over 16 amino acids. Written as DNA, the CDR3 is TGCGCCAGCAGCTTGGCCGGGACAGATTATTTCTATGGCTACACCTTC. Protein: CASSLAGTDYFYGYTF.

The chain recombines TRBV5-1 with TRBJ1-2; D unresolved. There are 14 residues in the CDR3. Deletions cut 4 bases from V and 5 bases from J, with 15 bases between. Germline V gene sequence: CDR1 SGHRS, CDR2 YFSETQ. CDR3 region: CASSPSGLGYGYTF. CDR3 DNA sequence: TGCGCCAGCAGCCCCTCCGGGCTTGGATATGGCTACACCTTC.

V is TRBV19 and J is TRBJ2-1; 7 positions match TRBD2. V lost 5 bases, J lost 3 bases, and 4 bases stayed unmatched. In germline, CDR1 is LNHDA, CDR2 SQIVND (reference sequence). The CDR3 sequence is 14 residues long. CDR3 in DNA: TGTGCCAGTAGTCGTGGACTAGACTACAATGAGCAGTTCTTC. It yields the protein CASSRGLDYNEQFF.

The chain employs TRBV6-2 or TRBV6-3 and TRBJ2-7, with a possible D match to TRBD2 (6 bases). Germline CDR1 MNHEY, CDR2 SVGEGT. V lost 4 bases and J 2 bases, leaving 18 bases between the germline ends. The CDR3 has 16 residues. CDR3 loop: CASSSPALAYTYEQYF. CDR3 DNA: TGTGCCAGCAGTTCCCCGGCCCTAGCGTACACCTACGAGCAGTACTTC.

The sample holds one count of this clone. This chain connects TRBV21-1 to TRBJ2-1; TRBD2, the table's D call, lacks a check against the DNA. TRBV21-1 is an annotated pseudogene. CDR3 length: 18 residues. The CDR3 loop is CASSRTSGRVSSYNEQFF. The DNA for the CDR3 is TGTGCCAGCAGCCGGACTAGCGGGAGGGTTAGCTCCTACAATGAGCAGTTCTTC.

The chain uses TRBV19 and TRBJ2-1, with D uncertain. There are 17 residues in the CDR3. Germline V gene data show CDR1 as LNHDA and CDR2 as SQIVND (reference sequence). Trimming pared 1 base from V and 1 base from J, leaving 14 bases between. CDR3: CASSIVIQTESYNEQFF. The CDR3 DNA reads as TGTGCCAGTAGTATAGTAATCCAAACGGAATCCTACAATGAGCAGTTCTTC.

The V call is TRBV29-1, the J call TRBJ2-1, with 9 bases lining up with TRBD1. Unmatched junction bases numbered 8, after V lost 1 base and J lost 4 bases. The CDR3 spans 16 residues. From germline, CDR1 is SQVTM and CDR2 ANQGSEA. CDR3 in DNA: TGCAGCGTTGAAGGGGCACAGGGGGCGACTTACAATGAGCAGTTCTTC. Translation gives CSVEGAQGATYNEQFF.

The rearrangement links TRBV3-1 (or the pseudogene TRBV3-2) to TRBJ1-4, with a possible D match to TRBD1 (6 bases). The CDR3 sequence is 15 residues long. Trimming stripped 4 bases from V and 6 bases from J, with 15 bases between. CDR1 and CDR2 from the germline V gene are LGHDT and YNNKEL (reference sequence). CDR3 residues: CASSPLGGRYEKLFF. CDR3 sequence (DNA): TGTGCCAGCAGCCCCCTGGGGGGGCGCTATGAAAAACTGTTTTTT.

The chain links TRBV5-4 to TRBJ2-5; TRBD2 agrees at 7 bases. Germline-derived CDR1 and CDR2 are SGHNT and YYREEE (reference sequence). J lost 4 bases, V lost 2 bases, and 8 bases had no gene match. This CDR3 spans 15 amino acids. The CDR3 reads CASSLGGSTPETQYF. CDR3 bases: TGTGCCAGCAGCTTAGGCGGGAGCACCCCAGAGACCCAGTACTTC. The whole variable domain, filled in from reference TRBV5-4 and TRBJ2-5, reads ETGVTQSPTHLIKTRGQQVTLRCSSQSGHNTVSWYQQALGQGPQFIFQYYREEENGRGNFPPRFSGLQFPNYSSELNVNALELDDSALYLCASSLGGSTPETQYFGPGTRLLVL.